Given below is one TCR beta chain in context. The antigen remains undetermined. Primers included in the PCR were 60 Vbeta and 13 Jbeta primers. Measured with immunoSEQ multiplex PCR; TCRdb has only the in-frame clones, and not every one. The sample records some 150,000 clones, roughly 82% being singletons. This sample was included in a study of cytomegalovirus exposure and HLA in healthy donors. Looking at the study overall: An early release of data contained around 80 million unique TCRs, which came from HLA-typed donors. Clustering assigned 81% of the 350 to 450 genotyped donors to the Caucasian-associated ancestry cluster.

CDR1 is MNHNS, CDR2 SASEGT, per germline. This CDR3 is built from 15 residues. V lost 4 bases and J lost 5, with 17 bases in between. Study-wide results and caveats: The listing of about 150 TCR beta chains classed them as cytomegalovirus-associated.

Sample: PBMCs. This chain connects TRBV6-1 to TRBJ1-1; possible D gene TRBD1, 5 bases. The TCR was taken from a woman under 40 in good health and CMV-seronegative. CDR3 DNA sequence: TGTGCCAGCAGTGTTCTACAAGTCCGGGGGACTGAAGCTTTCTTT. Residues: CASSVLQVRGTEAFF.